The sequence of this T cell receptor (beta chain) was determined in a study of early T cells in non-severe SARS-CoV-2 infection (dated by TCRdb to the early 2020s). For the wider study: TCR sequencing used bulk RNA from unsorted whole blood, so alpha and beta chains could not be paired. General findings and caveats noted by the study authors: VDJdb matching was skewed toward anti-spike CD8 responses, so virus-specific expansions were likely underestimated and private and CD4 specificities were missed.

The library was generated by 5' RACE. Sequencing was carried out with a NextSeq 500. Unique molecular identifiers were attached to individual cDNA molecules in the TCR library protocol so that sequencing error and PCR bias could be corrected. Both TCR alpha and beta chains were sequenced, and tight co-correlation was observed between alpha and beta sequence abundances in each sample. As for the original processing: Decombinator V4 was used to annotate TCR sequences for V gene, J gene and CDR3. Expanded TCRs were defined as changing significantly between any two time points under a Poisson model with p below 0.0001. TCR abundances were normalised to the total number of TCRs sequenced in each sample and reported as counts per million. TRAV1-2 paired with TRAJ12, TRAJ20 or TRAJ33 defined MAIT TCRs, while TRAV10 paired with TRAJ18 defined iNKT TCRs. A search of VDJdb, accessed on 1 November 2021, was run for TCRs annotated to CMV, EBV and SARS-CoV-2, with TCRs annotated for multiple antigens excluded. Using fastp trimming at Q25 and MiXCR clonotype assembly, TCRdb reanalyzed the public sequencing data and kept in-frame beta chains. A single entry per CDR3 protein holds the most common genes and DNA from its merged rows. TCRdb, rather than the study authors, made the V and J calls. A total of about 34,000 distinct CDR3 sequences appear in this sample, 5% to 6.5% of them only once. 7.6% of the sample goes to the ten largest clones.

CDR1 MNHNY and CDR2 SVGAGI were looked up in the germline V gene (reference sequence). Including cysteine and phenylalanine, the CDR3 has 14 amino acids. Only the CDR3 portion is preserved as DNA: 42 bases, with reading frame beginning at the first base. V gives up 6 bases and J gives up 1 base, and the segment between their germline ends measures 12 bases. Set within a cohort of healthcare workers in London, UK, this nested case-control study involved weekly PCR testing of nasopharyngeal swabs along with blood sampling. Healthcare workers were recruited between 23 and 31 March 2020, during the week of the UK lockdown, and were followed weekly for up to 16 weeks. Notes on this clonotype: Its antigen has not been determined. There are no base qualities to consult, and no much larger clone falls within one base.

Sequencing was done on a sample of whole blood. The V and J genes are TRBV6-6 and TRBJ2-5; confidence is insufficient to name the D gene. The source is an adult who was a healthcare worker with PCR-confirmed SARS-CoV-2 infection or an uninfected control (not recorded which). The DNA is TGTGCCAGCAGATGGACGGTACTCCAAGAGACCCAGTACTTC. This encodes CASRWTVLQETQYF.